This paragraph covers one T cell receptor beta chain sequence. Its target is unknown. The CDR3 runs 16 residues. CDR1 and CDR2 (germline): SGHDT, YYEEEE. V was clipped by 0 bases and J by 1 base; unmatched bases: 4. This entry is derived from a study of graft-versus-host responses after intestinal transplantation. Sequenced by immunoSEQ multiplex PCR; TCRdb stores in-frame clones only, minus some. The sample contains 80,000 to 90,000 clones, roughly 90% of which appear only once. The origin of this receptor is a human donor who received an intestinal transplant. Sequences were derived from unstimulated CD4+ T cells sorted from spleen or lymph node cells, sampled before intestinal transplant. The chain employs TRBV5-6 and TRBJ2-3, with TRBD1 identical over 8 bases. As DNA, the CDR3 is TGTGCCAGCAGCTTGGTGGACAGGGTGGGCACAGATACGCAGTATTTT. This translates into CASSLVDRVGTDTQYF.